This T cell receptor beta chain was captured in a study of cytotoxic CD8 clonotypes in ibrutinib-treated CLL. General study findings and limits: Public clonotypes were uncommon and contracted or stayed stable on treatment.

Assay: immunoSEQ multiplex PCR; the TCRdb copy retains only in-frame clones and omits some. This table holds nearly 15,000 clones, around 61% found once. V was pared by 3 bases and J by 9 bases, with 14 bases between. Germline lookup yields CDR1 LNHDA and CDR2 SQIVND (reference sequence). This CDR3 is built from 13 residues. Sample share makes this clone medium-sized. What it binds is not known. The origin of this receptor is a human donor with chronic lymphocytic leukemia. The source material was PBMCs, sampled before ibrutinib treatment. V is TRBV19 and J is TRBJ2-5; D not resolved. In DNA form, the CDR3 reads TGTGCCAGTAGTATCAGGCCCGTTGGGGCCCAGTACTTC. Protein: CASSIRPVGAQYF.